The text below deals with one T cell receptor (beta chain). Its matching antigen is unknown. This sample stems from a study of cytomegalovirus exposure and HLA in healthy donors. Study findings and constraints: A later analysis by the authors found several of the most significant clusters apparently linked to common viral pathogens. Available immune exposure information was restricted to CMV serostatus only.

The PCR contained 60 Vbeta and 13 Jbeta primers. TCRdb keeps only in-frame clones here, not all; method: immunoSEQ multiplex PCR. The sample lists 110,000 to 150,000 clones; 70% to 85% were seen once. The specimen sequenced was PBMCs. The source of this sequence is a woman aged 60-70 years in good health and CMV-seropositive.

The CDR3 sequence is CASSLTGPLNEQYF. CDR3 nucleotide sequence: TGTGCCAGCAGCTTAACAGGGCCCCTCAACGAGCAGTACTTC. The chain carries TRBV7-2 and TRBJ2-7; a possible D gene is TRBD1 (6 bases). Germline V gene data show CDR1 as SGHTA and CDR2 as FQGNSA. The CDR3 loop spans 14 amino acids. Trimming took 2 bases from V and 5 from J, leaving 13 bases between them.